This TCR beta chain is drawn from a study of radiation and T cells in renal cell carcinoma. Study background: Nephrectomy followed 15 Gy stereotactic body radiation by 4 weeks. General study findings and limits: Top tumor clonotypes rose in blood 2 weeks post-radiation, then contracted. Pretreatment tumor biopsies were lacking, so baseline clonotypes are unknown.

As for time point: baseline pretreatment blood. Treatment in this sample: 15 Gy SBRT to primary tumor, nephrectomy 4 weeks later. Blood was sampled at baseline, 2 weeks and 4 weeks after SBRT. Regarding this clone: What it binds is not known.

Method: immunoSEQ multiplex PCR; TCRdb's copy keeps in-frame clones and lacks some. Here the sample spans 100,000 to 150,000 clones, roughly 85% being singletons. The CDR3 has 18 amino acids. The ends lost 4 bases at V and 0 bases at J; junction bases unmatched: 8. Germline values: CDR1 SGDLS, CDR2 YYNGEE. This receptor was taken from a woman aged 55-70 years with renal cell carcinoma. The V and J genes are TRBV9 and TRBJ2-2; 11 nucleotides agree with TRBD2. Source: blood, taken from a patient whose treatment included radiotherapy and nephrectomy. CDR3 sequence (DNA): TGTGCCAGCAGCTACCCCTCGGGACTAGCGGCGAACACCGGGGAGCTGTTTTTT. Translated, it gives CASSYPSGLAANTGELFF.